The present T cell receptor (beta chain) was sequenced within a study of siplizumab effects on memory and regulatory T cells. Produced via immunoSEQ multiplex PCR; TCRdb's table is partial and in-frame only. The table shows under 100,000 clones, with roughly 94% occurring only once. Germline V CDR1 and CDR2: KGHSH, LQKENI. V lost 3 bases to trimming and J lost 5 bases, with 11 bases between them. This CDR3 has 13 amino acids. The receptor comes from a human donor in good health. Sequencing was carried out using non-Treg CD4+ T cells sorted from blood. The J gene is TRBJ2-7, the V gene TRBV18; no firm D call. In DNA, the CDR3 is TGTGCCAGCTCACCGGACCCCCTCCACGAGCAGTACTTC. This encodes CASSPDPLHEQYF.